The 30 T cell receptor beta chains below were found in one sample sequenced in a study of T-cell memory formation after mild COVID-19. MiXCR, run by TCRdb on the 5' RACE reads, gives a single entry per CDR3 protein. There are about 540,000 distinct CDR3 sequences in the sample; roughly 22% occur only once, and about 12% lies in the top ten. Sequences were obtained from PBMCs or a T cell subset sorted from them (not recorded which). The receptors here all came from an adult woman who had mild COVID-19 (a few samples of this study predate the infection). Cell type and time point are not known.

In its sample, this clonotype was seen a few times. The rearrangement joins TRBV11-3 to TRBJ2-1, with a weak D call TRBD1 (5 bases). Germline CDR1 SGHNT, CDR2 YENEEA. Trimming removed 1 base at V and 6 bases at J, with 7 bases between. CDR3 length: 13 amino acids. CDR3 residues: CASSLGRVNEQFF. Written as DNA, the CDR3 is TGTGCCAGCAGCTTAGGCAGGGTCAATGAGCAGTTCTTC.

The chain uses TRBV24-1 and TRBJ2-1; 11 nucleotides line up with TRBD2. In germline, CDR1 is KGHDR, CDR2 SFDVKD. Unmatched junction bases numbered 7, after V lost 4 bases and J lost 6 bases. This CDR3 contains 16 residues. CDR3 loop: CATSDVLAGDLNEQFF. The CDR3 DNA reads TGTGCCACCAGTGACGTACTAGCGGGAGATCTCAATGAGCAGTTCTTC.

This clonotype was seen a handful of times. The V call is TRBV4-3, the J call TRBJ2-3, with D tentatively TRBD2 (6 bases). The CDR3 loop spans 15 amino acids. CDR1 is LGHNA and CDR2 is YSLEER in the germline V gene. The ends were cut back, 6 bases at V and 4 bases at J, with 17 bases in the middle. The DNA for the CDR3 is TGCGCCAGCAGTCCAAGGCGGGGTGGCCCAGATACGCAGTATTTT. Translation gives CASSPRRGGPDTQYF.

This clonotype was recorded a few times. The rearrangement links TRBV7-3 to TRBJ2-1; 8 bases are a match to TRBD2. V trimming: 5 bases; J trimming: 7 bases; junction bases outside the gene matches: 16. The V gene's germline CDR1 is SGHTA and CDR2 FQGTGA. The CDR3 is 17 residues long. The CDR3 nucleotides are TGTGCCAGCAGCCCCGACCCCCCGGGACTAGGGCAAAATGAGCAGTTCTTC. As protein: CASSPDPPGLGQNEQFF.

This clonotype was recorded many times. This chain connects TRBV9 to TRBJ1-3; possibly TRBD1 for D (5 bases). This CDR3 region has 14 residues. With 4 bases removed from V and 6 bases from J, the gap between germline ends came to 14 bases. The V gene's germline CDR1 is SGDLS and CDR2 YYNGEE. CDR3 sequence reads: CASSPAVGVNTIYF. In DNA, the CDR3 is TGTGCCAGCAGCCCAGCGGTGGGGGTAAACACCATATATTTT.

The V call is TRBV20-1, the J call TRBJ1-1, with a weak D call TRBD1 (5 bases). Germline V gene lookup returns CDR1 DFQATT and CDR2 SNEGSKA (reference sequence). This CDR3 region has 14 residues. Trimming took off 3 bases at V and 5 bases at J, with 16 bases between the two ends. CDR3 nucleotide sequence: TGCAGTGCTAGGTTTGCCGACCGGGGGACTGAAGCTTTCTTT. Amino acids: CSARFADRGTEAFF.

The chain uses TRBV6-4 and TRBJ2-3; D perhaps matches TRBD1 (5 bases). The CDR3 runs to 16 residues. Trimming stripped 0 bases from V and 4 bases from J, with 14 bases between. CDR1 is MRHNA, CDR2 SNTAGT, per germline. In DNA form, the CDR3 reads TGTGCCAGCAGTGACTCAGCAGGGTCAACAGCAGATACGCAGTATTTT. Translating it yields CASSDSAGSTADTQYF.

This chain joins TRBV3-1 and TRBJ1-2; tentatively, D is TRBD1 (5 bases). The germline V gene encodes CDR1 LGHDT and CDR2 YNNKEL (reference sequence). This CDR3 is 14 amino acids long. Trimming removed 0 bases from V and 4 bases from J, with 9 bases in between. The DNA of the CDR3 is TGTGCCAGCAGCCAAGAATCGGGGGTCTATGGCTACACCTTC. Amino acids: CASSQESGVYGYTF.

This clonotype has just a few counts. The chain recombines TRBV5-1 with TRBJ1-1; TRBD1 aligns across 8 bases. The CDR3 is 15 residues long. Germline V gene data show CDR1 as SGHRS and CDR2 as YFSETQ. With 0 bases clipped from V and 6 bases from J, the junction kept 7 bases outside the gene matches. CDR3 DNA: TGCGCCAGCAGCTTGGTGGCAGGGGGCGCGGCTGAAGCTTTCTTT. Its translation: CASSLVAGGAAEAFF. Drawing the rest from reference TRBV5-1 and TRBJ1-1, the complete variable domain is KAGVTQTPRYLIKTRGQQVTLSCSPISGHRSVSWYQQTPGQGLQFLFEYFSETQRNKGNFPGRFSGRQFSNSRSEMNVSTLELGDSALYLCASSLVAGGAAEAFFGQGTRLTVV.

The chain joins TRBV30 to TRBJ2-3, with 9 bases that match TRBD1. The CDR3 runs 15 residues. V lost 2 bases and J lost 5; bases outside the gene matches: 8. Germline CDR1 reads GTSNPN; CDR2 reads SVGIG (reference sequence). CDR3: CAWSHGTGYEDTQYF. The CDR3 DNA is TGTGCCTGGAGTCACGGGACAGGGTATGAAGATACGCAGTATTTT.

This clonotype was observed a few times. In this CDR3 the conserved last residue, phenylalanine or tryptophan, is missing, so a read error is likely. V is TRBV3-1 and J is TRBJ2-1; D remains ambiguous. CDR1 is LGHDT and CDR2 is YNNKEL in the germline V gene (reference sequence). V shed 3 bases and J shed 10 bases, with 7 bases lying between them. The CDR3 is made up of 11 amino acids. CDR3 loop: CASSQFREQFL. The DNA for the CDR3 is TGTGCCAGCAGCCAGTTCAGGGAGCAGTTCTTG.

This clonotype came up a few times. The chain joins TRBV3-1 to TRBJ2-7, with D possibly being TRBD1 (6 bases). Germline V gives CDR1 LGHDT, CDR2 YNNKEL (reference sequence). The CDR3 is made up of 15 amino acids. The V gene lost 3 bases and the J gene lost 4 bases, with 16 bases spanning the gap. The CDR3 is CASSHLQGLAYEQYF. The CDR3 nucleotides read TGTGCCAGCAGCCACCTTCAGGGGTTAGCGTACGAGCAGTACTTC.

This clonotype occurred a few times. The V and J genes are TRBV7-2 and TRBJ1-2, with D maybe TRBD1 (5 bases). This CDR3 is 14 amino acids long. Germline V gene lookup returns CDR1 SGHTA and CDR2 FQGNSA. Trimming cost V 5 bases and J 8 bases, with 18 bases left between them. The CDR3 DNA is TGTGCCAGCAGCCCGGTCGGGGGGTTGGGCGGCTACACCTTC. Translating it yields CASSPVGGLGGYTF. The full variable domain, completed using reference TRBV7-2 and TRBJ1-2, is GAGVSQSPSNKVTEKGKDVELRCDPISGHTALYWYRQSLGQGLEFLIYFQGNSAPDKSGLPSDRFSAERTGGSVSTLTIQRTQQEDSAVYLCASSPVGGLGGYTFGSGTRLTVV.

J is TRBJ2-7 and V is TRBV4-1, with unresolved D. Between the trimmed V and J ends, which lost 1 base and 3 bases, there was a span of 10 bases. The length of the CDR3 is 14 residues. Germline loops: CDR1 MGHRA, CDR2 YSYEKL. CDR3 nucleotide sequence: TGCGCCAGCAGCCAAGGGAGAGTTCTCTACGAGCAGTACTTC. Amino acid sequence: CASSQGRVLYEQYF.

The chain combines TRBV5-5 with TRBJ1-3; D is uncertain. V was trimmed by 4 bases and J by 0 bases, leaving 14 bases between them. CDR3 length equals 16 residues. Germline CDR1 reads SGHKS; CDR2 reads YYEKEE (reference sequence). DNA for the CDR3: TGTGCCAGCAGCCCAGCGGCAGTCGCCTCTGGAAACACCATATATTTT. This gives the protein CASSPAAVASGNTIYF.

This clonotype was seen more than once but under ten times. This rearrangement joins TRBV5-5 to TRBJ2-5; D may be TRBD1 or TRBD2 (6 bases each). CDR1 SGHKS and CDR2 YYEKEE come from the germline V gene (reference sequence). Trimming removed 0 bases at V and 4 bases at J, with 16 bases between. The length of the CDR3 is 16 residues. CDR3 region: CASSLVPGARGETQYF. The CDR3 coding sequence is TGTGCCAGCAGCTTGGTTCCGGGGGCGCGAGGAGAGACCCAGTACTTC. Full variable domain (missing parts from reference TRBV5-5 and TRBJ2-5): DAGVTQSPTHLIKTRGQQVTLRCSPISGHKSVSWYQQVLGQGPQFIFQYYEKEERGRGNFPDRFSARQFPNYSSELNVNALLLGDSALYLCASSLVPGARGETQYFGPGTRLLVL.

This clonotype was detected a few times. The chain recombines TRBV6-1 with TRBJ2-2; no clear D gene. CDR1 is MNHNS and CDR2 is SASEGT in the germline V gene. This CDR3 spans 14 amino acids. V lost 2 bases and J lost 4, with 8 bases in between. The CDR3 sequence: CASSEFETTGELFF. In DNA, the CDR3 is TGTGCCAGCAGTGAATTCGAGACCACCGGGGAGCTGTTTTTT.

Concerning this clonotype: One end of the junction does not line up with germline, which may come from a read error. The genes are TRBV20-1 and TRBJ1-5; maybe TRBD1 (5 bases). This CDR3 region has 14 residues. CDR1 is DFQATT, CDR2 SNEGSKA, per germline (reference sequence). The DNA of the CDR3 is TGCAGTGCTACCCTGGGGACCCGGGGTCAGCACCAGCATTTT. Its protein is CSATLGTRGQHQHF.

The V call is TRBV5-5, the J call TRBJ1-5, with a tentative D call TRBD1 (6 bases). Germline CDR1 and CDR2: SGHKS and YYEKEE (reference sequence). Trimming left V 3 bases short and J 3 bases short, with 16 bases between. This CDR3 is 16 amino acids long. The CDR3 loop is CASSWGFGTNNQPQHF. The CDR3 DNA is TGTGCCAGCAGCTGGGGTTTTGGGACAAACAATCAGCCCCAGCATTTT.

This chain joins TRBV29-1 and TRBJ2-4; 7 nucleotides agree with TRBD2. The CDR3 spans 14 residues. V lost 8 bases and J lost 6; bases outside the gene matches: 13. Per the germline V gene, CDR1 is SQVTM and CDR2 is ANQGSEA. The CDR3 DNA follows: TGCAGCTGTGGAGGCGGGGGAGTGGGAAACATTCAGTACTTC. Residues: CSCGGGGVGNIQYF.

The chain joins TRBV10-3 to TRBJ2-7; D call uncertain. The CDR3 has 17 amino acids. Germline CDR1 reads ENHRY; CDR2 reads SYGVKD. Trimming removed 3 bases from V and 4 bases from J, with 22 bases in between. The DNA of the CDR3 is TGTGCCATCAGTGACCCGAATAGCCCTTATTCTAGTTACGAGCAGTACTTC. It translates to CAISDPNSPYSSYEQYF.

This clonotype was detected only a few times. V is TRBV12-3 or TRBV12-4 and J is TRBJ2-1, with TRBD2 matching 14 bases. CDR3 length equals 15 residues. V lost 5 bases to trimming and J lost 8 bases; unmatched junction nucleotides: 5. DNA of the CDR3: TGTGCCAGCAGTCCCGGGACTAGCGGGAGCTATGAGCAGTTCTTC. Amino acid sequence: CASSPGTSGSYEQFF.

In its sample, this clonotype was seen a few times. V and J are TRBV29-1 and TRBJ2-3; 9 nucleotides align to TRBD1. Germline lookup yields CDR1 SQVTM and CDR2 ANQGSEA. V shed 3 bases, J shed 7 bases, and the junction held 11 bases outside the gene matches. The CDR3 extends over 15 amino acids. CDR3 protein: CSVEAGTGRGNTQYF. The CDR3 nucleotides read TGCAGCGTTGAGGCCGGGACAGGGCGCGGGAATACGCAGTATTTT.

This clonotype was seen a handful of times. This chain links TRBV11-2 with TRBJ1-5, with no clear D. The CDR3 contains 15 residues. Per germline, CDR1 SGHAT and CDR2 FQNNGV. Between the trimmed V and J ends, which lost 6 bases and 6 bases, there was a span of 18 bases. CDR3 DNA: TGTGCCAGCAGTCCCGGAATAGGGATCGGTCAGCCCCAGCATTTT. It specifies CASSPGIGIGQPQHF.

The chain couples TRBV6-6 to TRBJ1-2; 9 positions agree with TRBD1. The J segment lost 4 bases and the V segment lost 0 bases, leaving 12 bases of the junction unmatched. This CDR3 contains 18 residues. Germline V lookup: CDR1 MNHNY, CDR2 SVGAGI (reference sequence). As DNA, the CDR3 is TGTGCCAGCAGTTACTCCCACCACAGGGGGCAAGGGGGCTATGGCTACACCTTC. This gives the protein CASSYSHHRGQGGYGYTF.

This clonotype was counted only a few times. This chain connects TRBV7-2 to TRBJ2-5, with TRBD2 matching 9 bases. Losses at the gene ends were 6 bases for V and 4 bases for J; bases not matched to a gene: 9. Germline V gives CDR1 SGHTA, CDR2 FQGNSA. The CDR3 extends over 15 amino acids. The CDR3 DNA follows: TGTGCCAGCAGTCCAACCGGACTAGCGAGAGAGACCCAGTACTTC. Translation: CASSPTGLARETQYF.

A few counts support this clonotype. This sequence joins TRBV18 and TRBJ2-1; D gene unclear. The CDR3 runs 12 residues. Germline-derived CDR1 and CDR2 are KGHSH and LQKENI. Trimming removed 0 bases at V and 9 bases at J, with 6 bases between. CDR3 coding DNA: TGTGCCAGCTCACCACCAGACGGTGAGCAGTTCTTC. This translates into CASSPPDGEQFF.

The rearrangement joins TRBV2 to TRBJ1-6, with 7 bases matching TRBD1. The trim removed 11 bases at V and 7 bases at J, leaving 5 bases unmatched. Germline V gene data show CDR1 as SNHLY and CDR2 as FYNNEI. The CDR3 contains 12 residues. CDR3 DNA sequence: TGTGCCGGAGGGACAGAGAATTCACCCCTCCACTTT. This codes for CAGGTENSPLHF.

This clonotype came up a few times. V and J are TRBV3-1 and TRBJ2-7, with D possibly matching TRBD1 (5 bases). V was shortened by 1 base and J by 6 bases, with 16 bases between the two germline ends. The CDR3 totals 15 residues. The germline V gene has CDR1 LGHDT and CDR2 YNNKEL (reference sequence). This CDR3 is CASSQGQSSYSEQYF. For the CDR3, the DNA is TGTGCCAGCAGCCAAGGACAGAGTAGTTATTCCGAGCAGTACTTC.

This clonotype was detected a few times. The V call is TRBV5-5, the J call TRBJ1-2; no clear D gene. Trimming cost V 0 bases and J 4 bases, with 10 bases left between them. The CDR3 length is 14 residues. The germline V gene has CDR1 SGHKS and CDR2 YYEKEE (reference sequence). This chain's CDR3 is CASSLDWPSYGYTF. CDR3 coding DNA: TGTGCCAGCAGCTTGGATTGGCCCTCCTATGGCTACACCTTC.